The 9 T cell receptor beta chains listed next were all sequenced from one sample in a study of blood T cell repertoires in COVID-19. Sequenced by immunoSEQ multiplex PCR; TCRdb stores in-frame clones only, minus some. The sample carries approximately 180,000 clones, around 90% recorded once. The material sequenced was peripheral blood. The receptor source for this set is a man aged 45-65 years with acute or convalescent COVID-19.

A remark on this clone: Other nucleotide sequences in the sample specify the same CDR3. CDR3 sequence: CASSLYGTSGYNEQFF. The CDR3 coding sequence is TGTGCCAGCAGCCTTTACGGGACTAGCGGGTACAATGAGCAGTTCTTC. The rearrangement joins TRBV7-3 to TRBJ2-1, with 12 bases that match TRBD2. V trimming: 5 bases; J trimming: 4 bases; junction bases outside the gene matches: 6. The CDR3 runs to 16 residues. CDR1 and CDR2 (germline): SGHTA, FQGTGA.

V is TRBV28 and J is TRBJ2-1; tentative D call: TRBD2 (5 bases). This CDR3 region has 18 residues. V was trimmed by 1 base and J by 0 bases, leaving 16 bases between them. The germline CDR1 and CDR2 sequences are MDHEN and SYDVKM. CDR3 protein: CASSLSTEDWFSYNEQFF. CDR3 DNA: TGTGCCAGCAGTTTATCTACAGAGGACTGGTTCTCCTACAATGAGCAGTTCTTC. Using reference TRBV28 and TRBJ2-1 for the parts outside the CDR3, the full variable domain is DVKVTQSSRYLVKRTGEKVFLECVQDMDHENMFWYRQDPGLGLRLIYFSYDVKMKEKGDIPEGYSVSREKKERFSLILESASTNQTSMYLCASSLSTEDWFSYNEQFFGPGTRLTVL.

CDR3 sequence: CASSEYDGTEAFF. The CDR3 DNA sequence: TGCGCCAGCAGTGAGTATGACGGGACTGAAGCTTTCTTT. This chain uses TRBV10-2 with TRBJ1-1; no reliable D call. V was cut by 1 base and J by 5 bases, with 8 bases left in between. Germline loops: CDR1 WSHSY, CDR2 SAAADI. CDR3 length equals 13 residues.

The chain is built from TRBV4-2 and TRBJ2-7; D is unclear. With 1 base removed from V and 3 bases from J, the gap between germline ends came to 10 bases. In germline, CDR1 is LGHNA, CDR2 YNFKEQ. CDR3 length: 14 residues. This CDR3 is CASSQGSTGYEQYF. In DNA form, the CDR3 reads TGTGCCAGCAGCCAAGGATCAACGGGCTACGAGCAGTACTTC.

The CDR3 spells CASSLNSGTANDNYGYTF. CDR3 sequence (DNA): TGTGCCAGCAGCTTGAACTCCGGGACAGCGAACGATAACTATGGCTACACCTTC. The chain links TRBV5-6 to TRBJ1-2; 7 nucleotides agree with TRBD1. The CDR3 contains 18 residues. V was clipped by 1 base and J by 1 base; unmatched bases: 13. Germline CDR1 and CDR2: SGHDT and YYEEEE.

The chain recombines TRBV7-2 with TRBJ2-7; D is uncertain. The germline CDR1 and CDR2 sequences are SGHTA and FQGNSA. V lost 1 base and J lost 4, with 11 bases in between. This CDR3 is built from 14 residues. The CDR3 DNA reads as TGTGCCAGCAGCTTAGGGGTCAGGTTGTACGAGCAGTACTTC. Translated: CASSLGVRLYEQYF.

The chain links TRBV3-1 (or the pseudogene TRBV3-2) to TRBJ1-5; the match to TRBD1 covers 10 bases. Germline V gene data show CDR1 as LGHDT and CDR2 as YNNKEL (reference sequence). The length of the CDR3 is 16 residues. With V trimmed by 5 bases and J by 2 bases, 6 bases remained unmatched. CDR3 sequence: CASSKTGGSGNQPQHF. CDR3 coding DNA: TGTGCCAGCAGCAAGACAGGGGGCTCTGGCAATCAGCCCCAGCATTTT.

The rearrangement joins TRBV7-6 to TRBJ2-1; 7 bases align to TRBD2. CDR1 is SGHVS, CDR2 FNYEAQ, per germline. CDR3 length: 15 residues. With V trimmed by 5 bases and J by 6 bases, 10 bases remained unmatched. DNA of the CDR3: TGTGCCAGCAGCCCTGGGACTAATAGGGGCAATGAGCAGTTCTTC. The encoded protein is CASSPGTNRGNEQFF.

In DNA, the CDR3 is TGTGCCAGCAGCTTGCAGGAAGCAGACTACAATGAGCAGTTCTTC. It codes for CASSLQEADYNEQFF. This chain uses TRBV5-4 with TRBJ2-1, with no clear D. Between the trimmed V and J ends, which lost 1 base and 3 bases, there was a span of 11 bases. Germline CDR1 is SGHNT and CDR2 is YYREEE (reference sequence). The CDR3 sequence is 15 residues long.